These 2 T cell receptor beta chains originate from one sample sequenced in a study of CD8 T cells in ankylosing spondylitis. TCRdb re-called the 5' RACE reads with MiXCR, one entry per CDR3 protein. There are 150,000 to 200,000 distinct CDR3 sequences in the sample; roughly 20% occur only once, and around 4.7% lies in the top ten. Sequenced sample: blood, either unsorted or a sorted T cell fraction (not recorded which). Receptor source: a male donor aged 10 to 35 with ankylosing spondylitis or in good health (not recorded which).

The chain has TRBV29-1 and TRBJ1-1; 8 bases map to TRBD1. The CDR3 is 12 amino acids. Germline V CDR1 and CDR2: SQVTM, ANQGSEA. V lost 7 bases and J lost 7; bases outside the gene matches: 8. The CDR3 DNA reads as TGCAGCGCCGCGGGACAGGAGGTTGAAGCTTTCTTT. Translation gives CSAAGQEVEAFF.

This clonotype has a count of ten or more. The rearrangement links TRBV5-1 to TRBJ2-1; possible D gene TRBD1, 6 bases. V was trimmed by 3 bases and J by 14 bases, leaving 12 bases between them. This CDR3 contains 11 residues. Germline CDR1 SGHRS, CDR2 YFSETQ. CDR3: CASSSGQRKFF. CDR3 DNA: TGCGCCAGCAGCTCCGGACAGAGGAAGTTCTTC.